The TCR beta chain under discussion was sequenced for a study of OX40 agonist ivuxolimab in advanced cancers. Sequencing was performed with immunoSEQ multiplex PCR; in TCRdb, only in-frame clones are kept and a portion is missing. Of approximately 68,000 clones in the sample, 86% were seen once. Between the trimmed V and J ends, which lost 10 bases and 4 bases, there was a span of 13 bases. Germline loops: CDR1 MDHEN, CDR2 SYDVKM. This CDR3 comprises 12 residues. Sequencing used CD4+ or CD8+ T cells sorted from blood, obtained in a trial of the OX40 agonist ivuxolimab. V usage is TRBV28 and J usage is TRBJ1-2; perhaps TRBD1 as D (6 bases). This TCR was recovered from an adult with an advanced solid tumor such as melanoma, head and neck, liver or kidney cancer. The CDR3 sequence is CATMEGGYGYTF. DNA for the CDR3: TGTGCCACCATGGAGGGGGGCTATGGCTACACCTTC.